What follows are 31 T cell receptor beta chains derived from one specimen sequenced in a study of blood T cell repertoires in COVID-19. This table comes from immunoSEQ multiplex PCR, and its TCRdb copy is limited to in-frame clones, with some not included. Among more than 250,000 clones listed, 80% to 85% were seen once. Sequencing was performed on PBMCs or T cells enriched from blood (not recorded which). The receptors originated from a man aged 35 to 55 who had been exposed to COVID-19.

The CDR3 DNA sequence: TGTGCCAGCAGCATCCAGGGAACAGGCGATGAGCAGTTCTTC. Translating it yields CASSIQGTGDEQFF. The V gene is TRBV2, the J gene TRBJ2-1; possibly TRBD1 for D (5 bases). Trimming pared 6 bases from V and 8 bases from J, leaving 17 bases between. Germline V gene lookup returns CDR1 SNHLY and CDR2 FYNNEI. CDR3 length: 14 residues.

The CDR3 is CASSPGRVYEQYF. CDR3 bases: TGTGCCAGCAGCCCCGGGCGGGTCTACGAGCAGTACTTC. The V gene is TRBV12-3 or TRBV12-4, the J gene TRBJ2-7; maybe TRBD2 (5 bases). The CDR3 extends over 13 amino acids. V lost 6 bases, J lost 3 bases, and 12 bases lay in between.

The chain's CDR3 is CASSQDTTGGNTIYF. Written as DNA, the CDR3 is TGCGCCAGCAGCCAAGATACGACAGGAGGAAACACCATATATTTT. This chain connects TRBV4-1 to TRBJ1-3; D may be TRBD1 (6 bases). The CDR3 has 15 residues. Per the germline V gene, CDR1 is MGHRA and CDR2 is YSYEKL. Trimming removed 0 bases from V and 4 bases from J, with 10 bases in between.

This clone showed up just a few times. Being one base from a much bigger clone, this may be a read error. Other nucleotide sequences from this sample produce the same CDR3. The J gene is TRBJ2-3, the V gene TRBV6-5; no clear D. Trimming stripped 2 bases from V and 2 bases from J, with 8 bases between. The CDR3 runs 14 residues. From germline, CDR1 is MNHEY and CDR2 SVGAGI. CDR3 in amino acids: CASSYGQNTDTQYF. In DNA form, the CDR3 reads TGTGCCAGCAGTTACGGGCAGAACACAGATACGCAGTATTTT.

The CDR3 region is CASSVGGPGGYTF. CDR3 nucleotides: TGTGCCAGCAGCGTCGGGGGACCTGGAGGCTACACCTTC. The chain carries TRBV5-6 and TRBJ1-2; TRBD1 is a possible D gene (5 bases). Germline CDR1 is SGHDT and CDR2 is YYEEEE. This CDR3 region has 13 residues. V lost 4 bases and J 8 bases, leaving 15 bases between the germline ends.

V gene TRBV6-6 combines with J gene TRBJ2-1; 13 bases agree with TRBD2. Germline-derived CDR1 and CDR2 are MNHNY and SVGAGI (reference sequence). The CDR3 runs to 15 residues. V shed 6 bases, J shed 5 bases, and the junction held 4 bases outside the gene matches. The CDR3 here is CASRPGTSGNNEQFF. The CDR3 coding sequence is TGTGCCAGCAGACCCGGGACTAGCGGGAACAATGAGCAGTTCTTC.

CDR3 in amino acids: CASSLKPTGEQYF. The CDR3, as DNA: TGTGCCAGCAGCTTAAAACCCACCGGCGAGCAGTACTTC. The genes are TRBV5-4 and TRBJ2-7; D gene uncertain. Trimming took 2 bases from V and 6 from J, leaving 12 bases between them. Germline V CDR1 and CDR2: SGHNT, YYREEE (reference sequence). The CDR3 has 13 residues.

The chain links TRBV9 to TRBJ2-1; 8 positions agree with TRBD1. V shed 4 bases, J shed 4 bases, and the junction held 7 bases outside the gene matches. Per the germline V gene, CDR1 is SGDLS and CDR2 is YYNGEE. The CDR3 length is 15 residues. The CDR3 nucleotides read TGTGCCAGCAGCCAGGACAGGGCCGCATACAATGAGCAGTTCTTC. Its translation is CASSQDRAAYNEQFF.

The chain carries TRBV7-9 and TRBJ2-1; no clear D gene. CDR3 length: 12 amino acids. The V end lost 4 bases, the J end lost 8 bases, and 9 bases lay between the germline ends. Per the germline V gene, CDR1 is SEHNR and CDR2 is FQNEAQ (reference sequence). The CDR3 coding sequence is TGTGCCAGCAGCTCAACTTCGGATGAGCAGTTCTTC. Translating gives CASSSTSDEQFF.

A few counts support this clone. The V call is TRBV28, the J call TRBJ2-7; 13 positions match TRBD2. The germline V gene encodes CDR1 MDHEN and CDR2 SYDVKM. V lost 5 bases to trimming and J lost 3 bases; unmatched junction nucleotides: 10. The CDR3 totals 17 residues. CDR3 in amino acids: CASSGLAGVKGLYEQYF. CDR3 coding DNA: TGTGCCAGCAGTGGACTAGCGGGAGTCAAAGGTCTCTACGAGCAGTACTTC.

The chain carries TRBV10-1 and TRBJ2-3; 8 bases are shared with TRBD1. Trimming took 6 bases from V and 1 from J; bases not matched to a gene: 3. The CDR3 covers 14 residues. Germline V lookup: CDR1 WNHNN, CDR2 SYGVQD (reference sequence). The CDR3 DNA reads as TGCGCCAGCAGGGCGGGACAGGGCACAGATACGCAGTATTTT. Its translation: CASRAGQGTDTQYF.

This CDR3 reads CAWRWGLGNTEAFF. DNA of the CDR3: TGTGCCTGGAGATGGGGGCTTGGGAACACTGAAGCTTTCTTT. The rearrangement links TRBV30 to TRBJ1-1; the D gene is possibly TRBD1 (6 bases). The CDR3 runs to 14 residues. V was cut by 3 bases and J by 1 base, with 12 bases left in between. CDR1 is GTSNPN and CDR2 is SVGIG in the germline V gene (reference sequence). Looking up the rest from reference TRBV30 and TRBJ1-1 gives the full variable domain: SQTIHQWPATLVQPVGSPLSLECTVEGTSNPNLYWYRQAAGRGLQLLFYSVGIGQISSEVPQNLSASRPQDRQFILSSKKLLLSDSGFYLCAWRWGLGNTEAFFGQGTRLTVV.

The chain links TRBV2 to TRBJ2-5, with TRBD2 identical over 12 bases. CDR1 is SNHLY and CDR2 is FYNNEI in the germline V gene. The CDR3 loop spans 16 amino acids. The trim removed 7 bases at V and 4 bases at J, leaving 10 bases unmatched. For the CDR3, the DNA is TGTGCCAGCAACCCCAGGACTAGCGGGAATACAGAGACCCAGTACTTC. This gives the protein CASNPRTSGNTETQYF.

In its sample, this clone was seen a few times. V is TRBV29-1 and J is TRBJ2-7; the match to TRBD1 covers 7 bases. V lost 2 bases, J lost 2 bases, and 6 bases stayed unmatched. This CDR3 contains 14 residues. Germline loops: CDR1 SQVTM, CDR2 ANQGSEA. CDR3 DNA: TGCAGCGTTGAAACCAGACAGGGCACCTACGAGCAGTACTTC. It is translated as CSVETRQGTYEQYF.

This chain uses TRBV6-5 with TRBJ1-4; the match to TRBD1 covers 8 bases. The CDR3 sequence is 14 residues long. The germline V gene encodes CDR1 MNHEY and CDR2 SVGAGI. V lost 7 bases to trimming and J lost 8 bases; unmatched junction nucleotides: 9. The CDR3 nucleotides are TGTGCCAGCAATTTTCCGGGACAGGTAGAAAAACTGTTTTTT. Protein: CASNFPGQVEKLFF.

The rearrangement uses TRBV4-1 and TRBJ2-2; D ambiguous. CDR1 is MGHRA and CDR2 is YSYEKL in the germline V gene. The ends were cut back, 1 base at V and 5 bases at J, with 5 bases in the middle. The CDR3 spans 13 residues. CDR3 sequence: CASSQGPTGELFF. Written as DNA, the CDR3 is TGCGCCAGCAGCCAAGGGCCGACCGGGGAGCTGTTTTTT.

V is TRBV7-9 and J is TRBJ2-7; 7 nucleotides agree with TRBD2. The V and J ends lost 4 bases and 5 bases, in that order; junction bases with no gene match: 5. Germline loops: CDR1 SEHNR, CDR2 FQNEAQ (reference sequence). The CDR3 extends over 13 amino acids. CDR3 residues: CASSSRLADEQYF. The CDR3 DNA reads as TGTGCCAGCAGCTCAAGACTAGCCGACGAGCAGTACTTC.

This chain connects TRBV19 to TRBJ2-1; D unresolved. The V end lost 7 bases, the J end lost 5 bases, and 12 bases lay between the germline ends. The CDR3 extends over 13 amino acids. Per the germline V gene, CDR1 is LNHDA and CDR2 is SQIVND (reference sequence). The CDR3 region is CASTESIHNEQFF. The CDR3 DNA sequence: TGTGCCAGTACCGAGAGTATCCACAATGAGCAGTTCTTC. Using reference TRBV19 and TRBJ2-1 for the parts outside the CDR3, the full variable domain is DGGITQSPKYLFRKEGQNVTLSCEQNLNHDAMYWYRQDPGQGLRLIYYSQIVNDFQKGDIAEGYSVSREKKESFPLTVTSAQKNPTAFYLCASTESIHNEQFFGPGTRLTVL.

J is TRBJ2-7 and V is TRBV7-9, with D possibly matching TRBD1 (9 bases). The CDR3 totals 18 residues. CDR1 SEHNR and CDR2 FQNEAQ come from the germline V gene (reference sequence). The V end was cut by 5 bases, the J end by 2 bases, with 25 bases between. The CDR3 here is CASSTQGARGGRPYEQYF. CDR3 nucleotides: TGTGCCAGCAGCACACAGGGGGCGAGGGGCGGGAGGCCCTACGAGCAGTACTTC.

This sequence joins TRBV11-2 and TRBJ2-3, with 11 bases lining up with TRBD2. This CDR3 region has 14 residues. V lost 3 bases and J lost 5; bases outside the gene matches: 1. Germline CDR1 is SGHAT and CDR2 is FQNNGV. CDR3 coding DNA: TGTGCCAGCAGCTTGGGACTAGCGGAAGATACGCAGTATTTT. Its translation: CASSLGLAEDTQYF.

The CDR3 DNA reads as TGTGCCAGCAGCCAATTGGCGGGGGAAGCTTTCTTT. Protein sequence: CASSQLAGEAFF. This chain uses TRBV14 with TRBJ1-1; D not certain. V was clipped by 2 bases and J by 8 bases, with 9 bases between them. Germline values: CDR1 SGHDN, CDR2 FVKESK. This CDR3 contains 12 residues.

The rearrangement joins TRBV7-9 to TRBJ2-7, with 12 bases lining up with TRBD2. Germline V gene lookup returns CDR1 SEHNR and CDR2 FQNEAQ (reference sequence). This CDR3 has 16 residues. The V gene end was trimmed by 5 bases and the J gene end by 3 bases; junction bases not matched to a gene: 8. The CDR3 DNA is TGTGCCAGCAGCCTCCGGACTAGCGGGATAGTCTACGAGCAGTACTTC. Protein product: CASSLRTSGIVYEQYF.

The V gene is TRBV12-5, the J gene TRBJ1-2; 7 bases are shared with TRBD1. This CDR3 has 16 residues. Germline CDR1 is LGHNT and CDR2 is FRNRAP. The trim removed 5 bases at V and 5 bases at J, leaving 14 bases unmatched. The CDR3 DNA reads as TGTGCTAGTGGTATGAAGGGCCGGGACAGAGGATATGGCTACACCTTC. This codes for CASGMKGRDRGYGYTF.

As DNA, the CDR3 is TGTGCCAGCAGCTTAGATCTCGGACTACAATCTTCCTCTTATACGCAGTATTTT. Its protein product is CASSLDLGLQSSSYTQYF. This chain joins TRBV11-2 and TRBJ2-3; a weak D match, TRBD2 (6 bases). Germline assignment: CDR1 SGHAT and CDR2 FQNNGV. This CDR3 contains 18 residues. Trimming took 0 bases from V and 7 from J, leaving 23 bases between them.

The chain is built from TRBV6-5 and TRBJ1-2, with no clear D. The CDR3 is 13 residues long. Trimming shortened V by 10 bases and J by 6 bases, and 18 bases separated the two germline ends. The germline gives CDR1 MNHEY, CDR2 SVGAGI. In DNA form, the CDR3 reads TGTGCCATAAAAAAACCGGCGGCTGATGGCTACACCTTC. Protein: CAIKKPAADGYTF.

This chain links TRBV10-2 with TRBJ2-1; TRBD2 matches at 9 bases. The CDR3 runs 14 residues. CDR1 is WSHSY, CDR2 SAAADI, per germline. The trim removed 6 bases at V and 6 bases at J, leaving 6 bases unmatched. The CDR3 nucleotides are TGCGCCAGCAGGATAGCGGGAGCGGGCAATGAGCAGTTCTTC. Translation: CASRIAGAGNEQFF.

The rearrangement links TRBV20-1 to TRBJ2-2; TRBD2 agrees at 8 bases. V shed 3 bases and J 4 bases; nucleotides not matched to a gene: 4. Germline CDR1 reads DFQATT; CDR2 reads SNEGSKA (reference sequence). CDR3 length: 14 residues. CDR3 in amino acids: CSASRGRPTGELFF. The DNA of the CDR3 is TGCAGTGCTAGTCGCGGGAGGCCCACCGGGGAGCTGTTTTTT.

CDR3 amino acids: CASSLGLYLTDTQYF. CDR3 nucleotide sequence: TGTGCCAGCAGTTTAGGGCTTTACCTCACAGATACGCAGTATTTT. V usage is TRBV27 and J usage is TRBJ2-3, with no clear D. The CDR3 extends over 15 amino acids. V shed 2 bases and J shed 2 bases, with 11 bases lying between them. The germline gives CDR1 MNHEY, CDR2 SMNVEV (reference sequence).

The CDR3 loop reads CASSEALQGARYTEAFF. Here the CDR3 DNA reads TGTGCCAGCAGTGAAGCGCTCCAGGGGGCGCGGTACACTGAAGCTTTCTTT. The chain links TRBV2 to TRBJ1-1; 8 nucleotides match TRBD1. Losses at the gene ends were 0 bases for V and 3 bases for J; bases not matched to a gene: 9. This CDR3 region has 17 residues. CDR1 SNHLY and CDR2 FYNNEI come from the germline V gene.

V gene TRBV19 combines with J gene TRBJ1-6; D unclear. The length of the CDR3 is 11 residues. Trimming stripped 7 bases from V and 7 bases from J, with 5 bases between. Germline assignment: CDR1 LNHDA and CDR2 SQIVND (reference sequence). CDR3 DNA sequence: TGTGCCAGTACCCCGAATTCACCCCTCCACTTT. Protein sequence: CASTPNSPLHF.

The J gene is TRBJ2-3, the V gene TRBV30, with 10 bases matching TRBD2. The V gene end was trimmed by 1 base and the J gene end by 2 bases; junction bases not matched to a gene: 3. The CDR3 consists of 15 residues. The germline CDR1 and CDR2 sequences are GTSNPN and SVGIG (reference sequence). The CDR3 nucleotides are TGTGCCTGGAGTGCCCTAGCGGGGGACACAGATACGCAGTATTTT. It translates to CAWSALAGDTDTQYF.